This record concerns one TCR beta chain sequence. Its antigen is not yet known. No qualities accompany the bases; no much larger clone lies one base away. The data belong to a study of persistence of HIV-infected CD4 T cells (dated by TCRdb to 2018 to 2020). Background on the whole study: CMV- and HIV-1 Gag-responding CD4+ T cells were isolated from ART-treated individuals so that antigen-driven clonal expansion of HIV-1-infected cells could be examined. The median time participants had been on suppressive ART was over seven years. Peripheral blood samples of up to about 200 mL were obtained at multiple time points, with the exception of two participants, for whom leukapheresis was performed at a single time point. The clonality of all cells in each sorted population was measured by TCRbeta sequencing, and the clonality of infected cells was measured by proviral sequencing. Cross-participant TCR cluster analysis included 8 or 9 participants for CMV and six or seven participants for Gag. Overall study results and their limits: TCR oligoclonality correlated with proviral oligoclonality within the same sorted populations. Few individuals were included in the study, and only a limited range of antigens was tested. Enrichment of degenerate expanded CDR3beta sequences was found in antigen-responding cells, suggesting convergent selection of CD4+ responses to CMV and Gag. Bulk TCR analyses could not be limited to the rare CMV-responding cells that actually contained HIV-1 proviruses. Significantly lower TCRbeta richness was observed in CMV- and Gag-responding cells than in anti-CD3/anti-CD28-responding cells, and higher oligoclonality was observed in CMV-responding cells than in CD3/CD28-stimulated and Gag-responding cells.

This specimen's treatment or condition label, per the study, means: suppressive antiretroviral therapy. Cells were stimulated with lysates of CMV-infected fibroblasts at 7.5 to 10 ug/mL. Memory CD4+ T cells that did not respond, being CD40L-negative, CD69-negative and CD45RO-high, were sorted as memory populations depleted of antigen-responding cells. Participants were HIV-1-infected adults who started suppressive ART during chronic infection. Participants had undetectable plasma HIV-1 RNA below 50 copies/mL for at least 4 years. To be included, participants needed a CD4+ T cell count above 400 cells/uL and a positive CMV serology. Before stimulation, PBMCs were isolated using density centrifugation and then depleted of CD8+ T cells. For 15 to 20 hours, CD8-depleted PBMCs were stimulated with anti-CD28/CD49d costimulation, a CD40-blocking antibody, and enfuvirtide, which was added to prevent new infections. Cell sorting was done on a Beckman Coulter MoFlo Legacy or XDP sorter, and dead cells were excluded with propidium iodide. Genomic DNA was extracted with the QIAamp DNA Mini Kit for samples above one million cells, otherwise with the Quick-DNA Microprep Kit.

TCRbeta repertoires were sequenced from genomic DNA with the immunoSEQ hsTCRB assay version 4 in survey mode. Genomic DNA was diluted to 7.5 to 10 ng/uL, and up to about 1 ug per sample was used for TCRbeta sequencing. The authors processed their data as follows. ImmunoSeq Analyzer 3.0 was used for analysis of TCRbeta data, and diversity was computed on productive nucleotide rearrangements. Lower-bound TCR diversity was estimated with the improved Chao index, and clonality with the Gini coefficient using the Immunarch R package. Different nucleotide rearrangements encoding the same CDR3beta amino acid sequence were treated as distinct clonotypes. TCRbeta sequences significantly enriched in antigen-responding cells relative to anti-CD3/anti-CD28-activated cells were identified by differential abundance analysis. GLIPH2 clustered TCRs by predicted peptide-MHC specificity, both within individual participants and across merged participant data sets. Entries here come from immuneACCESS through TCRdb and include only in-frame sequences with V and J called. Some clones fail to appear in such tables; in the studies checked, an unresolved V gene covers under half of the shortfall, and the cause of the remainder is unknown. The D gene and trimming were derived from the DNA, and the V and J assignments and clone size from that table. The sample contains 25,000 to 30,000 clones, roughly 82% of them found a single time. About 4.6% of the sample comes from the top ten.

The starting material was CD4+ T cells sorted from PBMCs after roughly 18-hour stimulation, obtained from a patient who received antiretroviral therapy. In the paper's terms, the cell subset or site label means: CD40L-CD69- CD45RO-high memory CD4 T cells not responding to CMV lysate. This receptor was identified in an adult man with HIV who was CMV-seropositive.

The DNA sequence is as follows: TGTGCCAGTAGGGTCGGCGATTTGACTTCTGGCTACACCTTC. Translated, it reads CASRVGDLTSGYTF. This receptor chain uses TRBV19 and TRBJ1-2, with the identity of the D gene unclear. V loses 6 bases, J loses 7 bases, and the germline ends lie 18 bases apart. CDR1 LNHDA and CDR2 SQIVND are derived from the germline V gene (reference sequence). The CDR3 runs 14 residues from the cysteine to the phenylalanine. Only the CDR3 DNA stays, 42 bases, in frame from base 1.